This T cell receptor (beta chain) was documented in a study of blood T cell repertoires in COVID-19 (dated by TCRdb to 2020 to 2022). Concerning the study at large: Collaborator samples came from the United States, Italy and Spain and covered acute and convalescent phases of COVID-19. The prospective study material was composed of cDNA or gDNA derived from T cells, B-cell-depleted T cells, or PBMCs. The dataset comprised deeply sampled blood TCRbeta repertoires from subjects exposed to, actively infected with, or recovered from COVID-19. A freely available public database, intended as a resource for researchers studying the immune response to SARS-CoV-2, is where the repertoires were released. Samples were obtained from the ongoing ImmuneRACE study (first 160 participants) and from 1,254 subjects provided by 6 global collaborators. Nearly every sample came with metadata listing a de-identified subject ID, COVID-19 status, age in years and sex. Where available, HLA class I and class II types were taken from metadata supplied by the sample provider and were not determined by assay-based typing.

General conclusions and limits of the study: The quantity of clinical and demographic metadata differed by source and by participant and was supplied without curation.

CDR1 and CDR2, per the germline V gene (reference sequence), are LGHDT and YNNKEL. V sheds 1 base and J sheds 5 bases, leaving 11 bases between their ends. The CDR3 contains 15 residues, cysteine and phenylalanine counted. Here the CDR3 DNA is all that survives: 45 bases in frame from base 1. Points on this clone: Its antigen remains unidentified. Base-call qualities are not available, and no considerably larger clone is one nucleotide away.

Collaborating institutions collected whole blood in K2EDTA tubes following their own protocols. Collaborator samples were shipped for TCRbeta analysis as frozen whole blood, isolated PBMCs, or DNA extracted from either sample type. TCRbeta CDR3 regions were amplified from genomic DNA using the immunoSEQ Assay, a bias-controlled multiplex PCR. The published analysis was carried out like this. Nucleated cell counts per sample were estimated from amplification of reference gene primers within the assay. To quantify the absolute abundance of each unique TCRbeta CDR3 rearrangement, sequence reads were collapsed and filtered. For each sample, productive Simpson clonality was calculated as the square root of Simpson's diversity index over productive rearrangements. Entries here come from immuneACCESS through TCRdb and include only in-frame sequences with V and J called. Some clones fail to appear in such tables; in the studies checked, an unresolved V gene covers under half of the shortfall, and the cause of the remainder is unknown. V, J and clone size were drawn from that table, and D and trimming were deduced from the DNA. Within this sample are 200,000 to 250,000 clones, with about 92% of them counted one time only. More than 0.95% of the sample comes from the top ten.

Sequenced: peripheral blood. The sequence joins TRBV3-1 (or the pseudogene TRBV3-2) to TRBJ2-2; TRBD2 is possibly the D segment (5 matching bases). The origin of this receptor is a man aged 30-40 years with acute or convalescent COVID-19. The DNA sequence reads TGTGCCAGCAGCCAAGTAGCGATTGCTACCGGGGAGCTGTTTTTT. Its product reads: CASSQVAIATGELFF.